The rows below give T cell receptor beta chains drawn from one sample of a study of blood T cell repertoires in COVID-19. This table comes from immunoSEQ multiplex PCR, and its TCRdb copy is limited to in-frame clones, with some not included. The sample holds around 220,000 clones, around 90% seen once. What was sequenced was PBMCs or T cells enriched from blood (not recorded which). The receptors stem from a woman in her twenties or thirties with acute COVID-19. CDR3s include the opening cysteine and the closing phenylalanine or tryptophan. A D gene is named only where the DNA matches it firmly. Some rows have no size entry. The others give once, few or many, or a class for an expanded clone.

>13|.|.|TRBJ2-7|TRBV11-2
TGTGCCAGCAGCTCCTACGACGGGGGCGAGCAGTACTTC
CASSSYDGGEQYF
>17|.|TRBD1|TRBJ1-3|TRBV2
TGTGCCAGCAGTCCGCCGGACAGGGTATATTCTGGAAACACCATATATTTT
CASSPPDRVYSGNTIYF
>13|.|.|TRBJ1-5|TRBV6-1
TGTGCCAGCAGTGAAGGCATCTTAGCGTCCCAGCATTTT
CASSEGILASQHF
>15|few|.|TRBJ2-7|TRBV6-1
TGTGCCAGCAGTGATTCGTTGGGCAGCTCCTACGAGCAGTACTTC
CASSDSLGSSYEQYF
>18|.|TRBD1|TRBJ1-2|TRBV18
TGTGCCAGCTCACCGCTAGTGGATCCGACAGGGTCACGCTATGGCTACACCTTC
CASSPLVDPTGSRYGYTF
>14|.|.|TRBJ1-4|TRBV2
TGTGCCAGCAGAAGGACAGCCCCTAATGAAAAACTGTTTTTT
CASRRTAPNEKLFF
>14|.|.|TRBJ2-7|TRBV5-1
TGCGCCAGCAGCTCGTCCTCGGGGAGTTACGAGCAGTACTTC
CASSSSSGSYEQYF
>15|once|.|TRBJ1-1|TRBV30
TGTGCCTGGAGTGTTTGGGGAGGGACGAACACTGAAGCTTTCTTT
CAWSVWGGTNTEAFF
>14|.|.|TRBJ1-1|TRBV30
TGTGCCTGTCTCAGGGGCGTCACGAACACTGAAGCTTTCTTT
CACLRGVTNTEAFF
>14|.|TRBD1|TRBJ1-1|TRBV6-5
TGTGCCAGCAGACCCCGGGACAGAAACACTGAAGCTTTCTTT
CASRPRDRNTEAFF
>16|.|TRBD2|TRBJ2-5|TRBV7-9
TGTGCCAGCAGCTTCGGGACTAGCGGGCCCCAAGAGACCCAGTACTTC
CASSFGTSGPQETQYF
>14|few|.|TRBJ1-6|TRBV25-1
TGTGCCAGCAGTGTTTGGACACCCAATTCACCCCTCCACTTT
CASSVWTPNSPLHF
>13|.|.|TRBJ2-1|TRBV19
TGTGCCAGTAGTAATCTAGCAAACAATGAGCAGTTCTTC
CASSNLANNEQFF